A selection of T cell receptor beta chains follows, all from one sample in a study of post-analysis software for immune sequencing data. TCRdb passed the PCR reads through MiXCR, listing each CDR3 protein once. The data contain about 430,000 distinct CDR3 sequences, roughly 40% of them singletons. Source material: blood. The receptors originated from a girl aged 2-10 years with multiple sclerosis. The CDR3 runs from the conserved cysteine through the conserved F or W. D genes are given only for firm matches. Expanded clones get a size class; other rows say once, few or many, or leave the size out.

TRBJ1-2 TRBV18 . . CASSPNESRLGYGYTF TGTGCCAGCTCACCAAACGAGAGCAGGCTAGGATATGGCTACACCTTC
TRBJ2-5 TRBV5-1 . . CASSFSGQGGETQYF TGCGCCAGCAGCTTTTCCGGCCAGGGAGGCGAGACCCAGTACTTC
TRBJ2-1 TRBV20-1 . . CSGGTEANEQFF TGCAGTGGCGGGACTGAAGCCAATGAGCAGTTCTTC
TRBJ2-3 TRBV24-1 . few CATSDTGADTQYF TGTGCCACCAGTGATACGGGGGCAGATACGCAGTATTTT
TRBJ2-4 TRBV15 . . CATSRDHRGIQYF TGTGCCACCAGCAGAGATCACAGAGGCATTCAGTACTTC
TRBJ2-7 TRBV20-1 . . CSATLAESVHEQYF TGCAGTGCGACCCTGGCGGAAAGCGTCCACGAGCAGTACTTC
TRBJ2-2 TRBV12-3/TRBV12-4 . . CASSSRTTGELFF TGTGCCAGCAGTTCGAGGACGACCGGGGAGCTGTTTTTT
TRBJ2-3 TRBV28 TRBD2 . CASSPTSGRAQYF TGTGCCAGCAGTCCTACTAGCGGGAGGGCGCAGTATTTT
TRBJ2-3 TRBV24-1 . . CATSDPSMDRHTDTQYF TGTGCCACCAGTGACCCTTCGATGGACCGCCACACAGATACGCAGTATTTT
TRBJ2-7 TRBV29-1 TRBD2 . CSAVLTSGIAYEQYF TGCAGCGCTGTTCTGACTAGCGGGATCGCCTACGAGCAGTACTTC
TRBJ2-1 TRBV18 TRBD1 few CASSYTGTGANEQFF TGTGCCAGCTCGTACACCGGGACAGGGGCCAATGAGCAGTTCTTC
TRBJ2-5 TRBV29-1 . few CSVEPEYQETQYF TGCAGCGTTGAGCCCGAGTACCAAGAGACCCAGTACTTC
TRBJ2-1 TRBV20-1 TRBD2 few CSGTSGNVDEQFF TGCAGTGGGACTAGCGGGAATGTTGATGAGCAGTTCTTC
TRBJ2-3 TRBV7-2 . . CASSLKRQNTDTQYF TGTGCCAGCAGCCTTAAGCGACAAAACACAGATACGCAGTATTTT
TRBJ2-7 TRBV28 . . CASSIDISYEQYF TGTGCCAGCAGTATCGACATTTCCTACGAGCAGTACTTC
TRBJ2-3 TRBV20-1 TRBD2 . CSARSPGTSRPSTDTQYF TGCAGTGCTAGAAGTCCCGGGACTAGCCGACCTAGCACAGATACGCAGTATTTT
TRBJ1-2 TRBV5-5 . many CASSLIYGYTF TGTGCCAGCAGCTTGATCTATGGCTACACCTTC
TRBJ2-7 TRBV12-3/TRBV12-4 TRBD2 few CASSLAGGRYEQYF TGTGCCAGCAGCTTAGCGGGGGGACGTTACGAGCAGTACTTC
TRBJ2-5 TRBV3-1 TRBD1 . CASSPTGTETLQYF TGTGCCAGCAGCCCAACCGGGACAGAAACCTTGCAGTACTTC
TRBJ2-7 TRBV7-6 . . CASSLSGNPPIRYF TGTGCCAGCAGCTTATCAGGGAATCCACCTATAAGGTACTTC
TRBJ2-1 TRBV20-1 TRBD2 . CSAFPLAGGLNEQFF TGCAGTGCCTTCCCCCTAGCGGGAGGTCTCAATGAGCAGTTCTTC
TRBJ1-4 TRBV29-1 . . CSVEEEGPYHPGEEKLFF TGCAGCGTTGAAGAGGAGGGACCTTATCATCCGGGGGAGGAAAAACTGTTTTTT
TRBJ2-7 TRBV5-1 TRBD2 . CASSWEGGVNHEQYF TGCGCCAGCAGCTGGGAGGGAGGCGTAAATCACGAGCAGTACTTC
TRBJ1-5 TRBV9 . . CASSVVPDQPQHF TGTGCCAGCAGCGTAGTTCCGGATCAGCCCCAGCATTTT
TRBJ2-3 TRBV20-1 . . CSARFGFPDTQYF TGCAGTGCTAGGTTTGGTTTTCCAGATACGCAGTATTTT
TRBJ2-5 TRBV4-1 . . CASCQGLRQETQYF TGCGCCAGCTGCCAGGGACTCCGACAAGAGACCCAGTACTTC
TRBJ2-1 TRBV28 TRBD2 . CASSLYGAGLAGGKSSYNEQFF TGTGCCAGCAGTTTATACGGAGCGGGACTAGCGGGAGGGAAGAGCTCCTACAATGAGCAGTTCTTC
TRBJ2-7 TRBV2 . once CASSAPYYEQYF TGTGCCAGCAGCGCCCCGTACTACGAGCAGTACTTC
TRBJ2-1 TRBV7-6 . . CASSLIRGGEQFF TGTGCCAGCAGCTTAATCCGGGGTGGTGAGCAGTTCTTC
TRBJ2-3 TRBV25-1 TRBD2 . CASSESGTSGGTDTQYF TGTGCCAGCAGTGAATCAGGGACTAGCGGGGGGACAGATACGCAGTATTTT
TRBJ2-5 TRBV10-3 . once CAISGSEEETQYF TGTGCCATCAGTGGATCTGAGGAAGAGACCCAGTACTTC
TRBJ2-3 TRBV12-3/TRBV12-4 . many CASSFSPDTQYF TGTGCCAGCAGTTTTAGCCCAGATACGCAGTATTTT
TRBJ2-7 TRBV20-1 TRBD2 . CSARRLAGGTSYEQYF TGCAGTGCCCGAAGACTAGCGGGAGGGACCTCCTACGAGCAGTACTTC
TRBJ1-2 TRBV12-3/TRBV12-4 . . CVSSLGGYTF TGTGTCAGCAGTTTAGGTGGCTACACCTTC
TRBJ1-2 TRBV4-2 . . CASSQRGSYYGYTF TGTGCCAGCAGCCAACGGGGATCCTACTATGGCTACACCTTC
TRBJ2-5 TRBV20-1 TRBD2 . CSARLAGAKKTQYF TGCAGTGCTAGACTAGCGGGAGCTAAAAAGACCCAGTACTTC
TRBJ1-1 TRBV4-1 . once CASSHTGTTNTEAFF TGCGCCAGCAGCCACACCGGGACAACGAACACTGAAGCTTTCTTT
TRBJ1-4 TRBV15 . few CATSRVLAANARESAKKLFF TGTGCCACCAGCAGAGTCCTGGCAGCCAACGCTCGGGAGAGTGCAAAAAAACTGTTTTTT
TRBJ2-4 TRBV9 . . CASSVGSQVHLQYF TGTGCCAGCAGCGTAGGTAGCCAGGTCCACCTTCAGTACTTC
TRBJ2-7 TRBV5-6 . . CASSWDSHEQYF TGTGCCAGCAGCTGGGATAGCCACGAGCAGTACTTC
TRBJ1-5 TRBV10-3 . once CAISAGGGNQPQHF TGTGCCATCAGTGCGGGGGGGGGCAATCAGCCCCAGCATTTT
TRBJ1-4 TRBV20-1 . . CSARWPASEKLFF TGCAGTGCTAGATGGCCGGCTAGTGAAAAACTGTTTTTT
TRBJ2-7 TRBV28 . . CASSPGGTANYNEQYF TGTGCCAGCAGCCCAGGCGGGACAGCAAACTACAATGAGCAGTACTTC
TRBJ1-1 TRBV5-8 . . CASSRVRGTEAFF TGTGCCAGCAGCAGGGTGAGGGGAACTGAAGCTTTCTTT
TRBJ2-7 TRBV15 TRBD1 few CATGTGPYEQYF TGTGCCACCGGGACAGGGCCCTACGAGCAGTACTTC
TRBJ1-3 TRBV29-1 TRBD1 . CSVGPQGQGIGNTIYF TGCAGCGTGGGGCCCCAAGGACAGGGGATAGGAAACACCATATATTTT
TRBJ1-5 TRBV29-1 TRBD1 few CSVATGVNQPQHF TGCAGCGTTGCGACAGGGGTGAATCAGCCCCAGCATTTT
TRBJ1-5 TRBV5-5 . . CASSLTGQPQHF TGTGCCAGCAGCCTTACCGGGCAGCCCCAGCATTTT
TRBJ2-1 TRBV11-2 TRBD2 . CASSLDLLASGTPSEQFF TGTGCCAGCAGCTTAGATCTACTGGCTAGCGGGACCCCCAGTGAGCAGTTCTTC
TRBJ1-5 TRBV12-5 . few CASGLVQRDRNQPQHF TGTGCTAGTGGTTTGGTACAAAGGGATAGAAATCAGCCCCAGCATTTT
TRBJ2-3 TRBV7-9 . . CASSFQGLAGQEQTDTQYF TGTGCCAGCAGCTTCCAGGGGTTAGCGGGACAGGAGCAAACAGATACGCAGTATTTT
TRBJ2-3 TRBV27 TRBD1 . CASSVNRGRTTGLTDTQYF TGTGCCAGCAGTGTTAATAGGGGGCGGACAACAGGACTCACAGATACGCAGTATTTT
TRBJ1-2 TRBV4-1 TRBD1 few CASTHRQGQGPNYGYTF TGCGCCAGCACACATCGACAGGGGCAAGGGCCTAACTATGGCTACACCTTC